Listed here are 3 T cell receptor beta chains from one sample, sequenced in a study of shared clonotypes between healthy human individuals. Generated by immunoSEQ multiplex PCR, the TCRdb table keeps only in-frame clones and is missing some. The sample lists approximately 2,000,000 clones; less than 95% were seen once. The sample consisted of naive CD4+ T cells from PBMCs. Described subset: CD45RA+ positively selected. These receptors were collected from a man aged 18 to 35 in good health. Some clones in this sample may be carry-over from other donors' samples.

Comment on this clone: Other nucleotide sequences in the sample specify the same CDR3. The rearrangement joins TRBV5-1 to TRBJ1-1; D gene ambiguous. Germline V gives CDR1 SGHRS, CDR2 YFSETQ. The CDR3 totals 13 residues. V dropped 0 bases and J dropped 2 bases, with 5 bases sitting between them. The CDR3 sequence: CASSLVPNTEAFF. For the CDR3, the DNA is TGCGCCAGCAGCTTGGTACCTAACACTGAAGCTTTCTTT. Filled out from reference TRBV5-1 and TRBJ1-1, the complete variable domain reads KAGVTQTPRYLIKTRGQQVTLSCSPISGHRSVSWYQQTPGQGLQFLFEYFSETQRNKGNFPGRFSGRQFSNSRSEMNVSTLELGDSALYLCASSLVPNTEAFFGQGTRLTVV.

V and J are TRBV28 and TRBJ2-1; 10 positions match TRBD1. Per the germline V gene, CDR1 is MDHEN and CDR2 is SYDVKM. The trim removed 3 bases at V and 6 bases at J, leaving 2 bases unmatched. The CDR3 covers 14 residues. The CDR3 DNA follows: TGTGCCAGCAGTTTTGGGGACAGGGGCAATGAGCAGTTCTTC. This encodes CASSFGDRGNEQFF.

The CDR3 region is CASSLAAGGEYNEQFF. The DNA of the CDR3 is TGTGCCAGCAGCTTGGCTGCGGGAGGAGAATACAATGAGCAGTTCTTC. This rearrangement joins TRBV5-4 to TRBJ2-1, with 8 bases that match TRBD2. J was trimmed by 4 bases and V by 0 bases; bases with no gene match: 6. The CDR3 spans 16 residues. Per germline, CDR1 SGHNT and CDR2 YYREEE (reference sequence).